This T cell receptor (beta chain) was retrieved from a study of blood T cell repertoires in COVID-19. Across the whole study: PBMCs, B-cell-depleted T cells, or T cells provided the cDNA or gDNA that made up the material.

Clones were read by immunoSEQ multiplex PCR, and TCRdb kept only the in-frame ones, dropping some. The repertoire holds 200,000 to 250,000 clones, 70% to 90% seen once, with less than 3.5% in the top ten. Germline loops: CDR1 MGHRA, CDR2 YSYEKL. The CDR3 consists of 13 residues. V lost 0 bases and J lost 7, with 7 bases in between. The sample was peripheral blood. The sequence was obtained from a man younger than 40 with COVID-19, enrolled during active disease. This chain links TRBV4-1 with TRBJ1-3; D not certain. CDR3 nucleotide sequence: TGCGCCAGCAGCCAAGATCTAAGCAACACCATATATTTT. This translates into CASSQDLSNTIYF.